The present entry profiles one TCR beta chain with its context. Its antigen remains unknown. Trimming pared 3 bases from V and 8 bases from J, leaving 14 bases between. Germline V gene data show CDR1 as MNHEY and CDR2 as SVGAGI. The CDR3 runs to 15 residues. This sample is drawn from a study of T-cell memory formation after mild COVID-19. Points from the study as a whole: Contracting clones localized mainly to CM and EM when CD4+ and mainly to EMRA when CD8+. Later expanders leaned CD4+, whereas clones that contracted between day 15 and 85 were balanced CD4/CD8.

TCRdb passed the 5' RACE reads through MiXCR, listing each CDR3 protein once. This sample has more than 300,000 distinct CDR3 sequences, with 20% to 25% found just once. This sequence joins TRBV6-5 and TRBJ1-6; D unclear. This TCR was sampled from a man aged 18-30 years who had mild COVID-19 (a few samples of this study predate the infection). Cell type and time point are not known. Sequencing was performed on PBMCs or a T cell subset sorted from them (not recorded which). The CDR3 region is CASSYNPVPHSPLHF. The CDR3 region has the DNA TGTGCCAGCAGTTATAATCCGGTCCCCCATTCACCCCTCCACTTT.